This T cell receptor beta chain was identified during a study of OX40 agonist ivuxolimab in advanced cancers. Sequencing used immunoSEQ multiplex PCR; TCRdb keeps in-frame clones, though not all of them. The sample has about 72,000 clones, more than 80% seen once. The CDR3 has 13 residues. V lost 0 bases, J lost 6 bases, and 6 bases lay in between. Germline assignment: CDR1 LNHDA and CDR2 SQIVND (reference sequence). The sequence was collected from an adult with an advanced solid tumor such as melanoma, head and neck, liver or kidney cancer. The chain couples TRBV19 to TRBJ1-5; no clear D. The specimen comprised CD4+ or CD8+ T cells sorted from blood, sampled in a trial of the OX40 agonist ivuxolimab. DNA for the CDR3: TGTGCCAGTAGTATAGACACTACTCAGCCCCAGCATTTT. Translated: CASSIDTTQPQHF.